This TCR beta chain was retrieved from a study of response to subunit inactivated influenza vaccine. The study's findings and limits: Every seasonal influenza vaccination brings in few new T cells, the authors suggested.

This clonotype showed up many times. The antigen remains undetermined. A single record per CDR3 protein comes from TCRdb applying MiXCR to the RT-PCR reads. The sample includes some 850,000 distinct CDR3 sequences, around a sixth of them seen just once. Germline-derived CDR1 and CDR2 are SGHVS and FQNEAQ. V was pared by 1 base and J by 9 bases, with 15 bases between. The CDR3 sequence is 14 residues long. This TCR derives from a man between 45 and 60 years old who received an inactivated influenza vaccine. Here the sequenced sample was PBMCs from blood, taken roughly 5 days after vaccination. The chain couples TRBV7-8 to TRBJ2-5; possibly TRBD1 or TRBD2 for D (5 bases each). CDR3 in DNA: TGTGCCAGCAGCTTAGGCAGCGAGAGAGGGGCCCAGTACTTC. Translating it yields CASSLGSERGAQYF.